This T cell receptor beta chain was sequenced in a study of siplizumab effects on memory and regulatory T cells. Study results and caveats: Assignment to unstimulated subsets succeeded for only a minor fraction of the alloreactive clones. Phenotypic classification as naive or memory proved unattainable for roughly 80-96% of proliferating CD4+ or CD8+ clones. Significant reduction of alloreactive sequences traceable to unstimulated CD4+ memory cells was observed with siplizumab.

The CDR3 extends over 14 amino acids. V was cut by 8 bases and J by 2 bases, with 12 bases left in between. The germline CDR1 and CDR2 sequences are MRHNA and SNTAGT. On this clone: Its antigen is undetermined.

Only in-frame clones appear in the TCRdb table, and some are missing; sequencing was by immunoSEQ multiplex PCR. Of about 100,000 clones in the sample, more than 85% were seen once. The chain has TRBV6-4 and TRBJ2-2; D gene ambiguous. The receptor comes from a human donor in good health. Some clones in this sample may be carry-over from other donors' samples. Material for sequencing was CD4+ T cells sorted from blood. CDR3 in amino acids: CASATALNTGELFF. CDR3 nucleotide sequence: TGTGCCAGCGCAACAGCCCTCAACACCGGGGAGCTGTTTTTT.